This is a list of T cell receptor beta chains from one sample in a study of blood T cell repertoires in COVID-19. Here immunoSEQ multiplex PCR was the method, and the copy in TCRdb shows in-frame clones only, minus some. The sample contains some 110,000 clones, 65% to 85% of which appear only once. The sequenced sample consisted of peripheral blood. The source of these receptors is a woman aged 70-85 years with acute or convalescent COVID-19. Each CDR3 is given with its conserved first and last residue.

j_call: TRBJ2-7
v_call: TRBV12-3/TRBV12-4
cdr3_aa: CASRGGGLSEQYF

j_call: TRBJ1-1
v_call: TRBV3-1/TRBV3-2
cdr3_aa: CASSRTATNTEAFF

j_call: TRBJ1-3
v_call: TRBV19
cdr3_aa: CASTTGQDGNTIYF

j_call: TRBJ2-3
v_call: TRBV27
cdr3_aa: CASSTFGGGTDTQYF

j_call: TRBJ1-5
v_call: TRBV11-1
cdr3_aa: CASSPGTLSNQPQHF

j_call: TRBJ2-7
v_call: TRBV28
cdr3_aa: CASSESYEQYF

j_call: TRBJ2-4
v_call: TRBV3-1/TRBV3-2
cdr3_aa: CASSQRTSGGIGIQYF

j_call: TRBJ1-1
v_call: TRBV3-1/TRBV3-2
cdr3_aa: CASSLQQVNTEAFF

j_call: TRBJ1-2
v_call: TRBV19
cdr3_aa: CASSIGQQVNYGYTF

j_call: TRBJ2-7
v_call: TRBV30
cdr3_aa: CAWSVGGEQYF

j_call: TRBJ2-2
v_call: TRBV5-5
cdr3_aa: CASSFSGHTGELFF

j_call: TRBJ2-2
v_call: TRBV7-3
cdr3_aa: CASSPAVVTGELFF

j_call: TRBJ1-1
v_call: TRBV4-1
cdr3_aa: CASSQVSIPSTEAFF

j_call: TRBJ1-1
v_call: TRBV14
cdr3_aa: CASSPLPGGTVNTEAFF

j_call: TRBJ1-2
v_call: TRBV6-2/TRBV6-3
cdr3_aa: CASSYPRGGYTF

j_call: TRBJ1-2
v_call: TRBV14
cdr3_aa: CASSRDSTSNYGYTF

j_call: TRBJ1-2
v_call: TRBV19
cdr3_aa: CASSIGREGGYTF

j_call: TRBJ1-2
v_call: TRBV5-1
cdr3_aa: CASSLATGYGYTF

j_call: TRBJ2-5
v_call: TRBV6-5
cdr3_aa: CASIRGGKAETQYF

j_call: TRBJ1-1
v_call: TRBV7-8
cdr3_aa: CASSSRWREGTEAFF

j_call: TRBJ2-1
v_call: TRBV19
cdr3_aa: CASSIGAGYNEQFF

j_call: TRBJ2-1
v_call: TRBV29-1
cdr3_aa: CSVEDPRYNEQFF

j_call: TRBJ2-1
v_call: TRBV2
cdr3_aa: CASSESEGLAGGPSYNEQFF

j_call: TRBJ2-7
v_call: TRBV18
cdr3_aa: CASSPTGQNEQYF

j_call: TRBJ1-4
v_call: TRBV11-2
cdr3_aa: CASSSGFRETSNEKLFF

j_call: TRBJ1-2
v_call: TRBV3-1/TRBV3-2
cdr3_aa: CASSQGWTGGAHGYTF

j_call: TRBJ2-1
v_call: TRBV9
cdr3_aa: CASSVYGRASNEQFF

j_call: TRBJ1-5
v_call: TRBV9
cdr3_aa: CASSPGTAGQPQHF

j_call: TRBJ2-5
v_call: TRBV28
cdr3_aa: CASSSRDRVETQYF

j_call: TRBJ2-2
v_call: TRBV4-2
cdr3_aa: CASSQIGDTGELFF

j_call: TRBJ1-1
v_call: TRBV9
cdr3_aa: CASSFGGDSNTEAFF

j_call: TRBJ2-3
v_call: TRBV6-5
cdr3_aa: CASSYSLVKLDTQYF

j_call: TRBJ2-7
v_call: TRBV28
cdr3_aa: CASSPGGVGEQYF

j_call: TRBJ1-1
v_call: TRBV3-1/TRBV3-2
cdr3_aa: CASSPQGLVTEAFF

j_call: TRBJ2-1
v_call: TRBV5-1
cdr3_aa: CASSPGTSRNEQFF

j_call: TRBJ1-5
v_call: TRBV27
cdr3_aa: CASRQDGPQHF

j_call: TRBJ1-2
v_call: TRBV28
cdr3_aa: CASSLSDRARGCTF

j_call: TRBJ1-1
v_call: TRBV12-3/TRBV12-4
cdr3_aa: CASSLTGTEAFF

j_call: TRBJ2-2
v_call: TRBV10-2
cdr3_aa: CASSERQGYTGELFF

j_call: TRBJ2-5
v_call: TRBV11-1
cdr3_aa: CASSTYSGVETQYF